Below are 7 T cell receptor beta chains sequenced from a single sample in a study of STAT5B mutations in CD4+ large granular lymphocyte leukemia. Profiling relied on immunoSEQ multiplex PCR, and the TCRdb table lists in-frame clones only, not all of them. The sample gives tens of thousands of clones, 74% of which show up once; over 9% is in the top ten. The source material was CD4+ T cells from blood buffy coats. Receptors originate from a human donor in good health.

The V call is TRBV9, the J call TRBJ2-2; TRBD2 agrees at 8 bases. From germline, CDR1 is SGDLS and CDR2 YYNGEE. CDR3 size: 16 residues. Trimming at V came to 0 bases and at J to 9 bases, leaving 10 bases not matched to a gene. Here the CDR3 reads CASSVERTSQLRELFF. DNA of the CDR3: TGTGCCAGCAGCGTAGAGAGGACTAGCCAACTCAGGGAGCTGTTTTTT.

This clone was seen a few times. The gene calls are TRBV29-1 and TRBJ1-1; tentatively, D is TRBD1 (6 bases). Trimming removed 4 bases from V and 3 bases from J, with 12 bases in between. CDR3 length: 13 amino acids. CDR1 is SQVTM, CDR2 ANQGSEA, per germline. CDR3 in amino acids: CSVGRGGDTEAFF. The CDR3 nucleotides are TGCAGCGTTGGACGAGGGGGTGACACTGAAGCTTTCTTT. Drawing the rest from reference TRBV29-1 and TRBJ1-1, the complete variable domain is SAVISQKPSRDICQRGTSLTIQCQVDSQVTMMFWYRQQPGQSLTLIATANQGSEATYESGFVIDKFPISRPNLTFSTLTVSNMSPEDSSIYLCSVGRGGDTEAFFGQGTRLTVV.

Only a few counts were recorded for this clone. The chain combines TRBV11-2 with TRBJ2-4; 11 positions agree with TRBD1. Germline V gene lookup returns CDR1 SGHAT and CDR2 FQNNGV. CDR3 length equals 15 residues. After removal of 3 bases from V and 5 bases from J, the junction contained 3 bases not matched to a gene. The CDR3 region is CASSFRTGGQNIQYF. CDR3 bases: TGTGCCAGCAGCTTTCGGACAGGGGGCCAAAACATTCAGTACTTC. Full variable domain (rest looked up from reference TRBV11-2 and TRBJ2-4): EAGVAQSPRYKIIEKRQSVAFWCNPISGHATLYWYQQILGQGPKLLIQFQNNGVVDDSQLPKDRFSAERLKGVDSTLKIQPAKLEDSAVYLCASSFRTGGQNIQYFGAGTRLSVL.

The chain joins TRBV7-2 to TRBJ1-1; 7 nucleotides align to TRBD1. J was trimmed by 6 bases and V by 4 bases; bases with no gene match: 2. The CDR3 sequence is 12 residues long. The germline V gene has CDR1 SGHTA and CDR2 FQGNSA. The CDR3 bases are TGTGCCAGCAGCTCACAGGGGTCTGAAGCTTTCTTT. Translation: CASSSQGSEAFF.

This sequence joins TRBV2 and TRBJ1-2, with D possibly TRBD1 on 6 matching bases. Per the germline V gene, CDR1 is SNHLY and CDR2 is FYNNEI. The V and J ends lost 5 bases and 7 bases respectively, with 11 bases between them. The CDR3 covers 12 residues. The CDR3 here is CASSKDSPGYTF. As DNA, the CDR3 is TGTGCCAGCAGTAAGGACAGCCCTGGCTACACCTTC.

The CDR3 DNA is TGTGCCAGCAGTTTAGGGGGCGCGGGGACCGGGGAGCTGTTTTTT. Its translation: CASSLGGAGTGELFF. This chain uses TRBV5-4 with TRBJ2-2; weak D call: TRBD1 (7 bases). V was cut by 5 bases and J by 5 bases, with 16 bases left in between. The CDR3 consists of 15 residues. Germline CDR1 reads SGHNT; CDR2 reads YYREEE (reference sequence).

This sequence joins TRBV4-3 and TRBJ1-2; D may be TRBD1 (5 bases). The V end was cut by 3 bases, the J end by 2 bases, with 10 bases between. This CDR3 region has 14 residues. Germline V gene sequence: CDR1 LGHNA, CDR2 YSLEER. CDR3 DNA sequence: TGCGCCAGCAGCCACGTCGACAGAAACTATGGCTACACCTTC. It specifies CASSHVDRNYGYTF.